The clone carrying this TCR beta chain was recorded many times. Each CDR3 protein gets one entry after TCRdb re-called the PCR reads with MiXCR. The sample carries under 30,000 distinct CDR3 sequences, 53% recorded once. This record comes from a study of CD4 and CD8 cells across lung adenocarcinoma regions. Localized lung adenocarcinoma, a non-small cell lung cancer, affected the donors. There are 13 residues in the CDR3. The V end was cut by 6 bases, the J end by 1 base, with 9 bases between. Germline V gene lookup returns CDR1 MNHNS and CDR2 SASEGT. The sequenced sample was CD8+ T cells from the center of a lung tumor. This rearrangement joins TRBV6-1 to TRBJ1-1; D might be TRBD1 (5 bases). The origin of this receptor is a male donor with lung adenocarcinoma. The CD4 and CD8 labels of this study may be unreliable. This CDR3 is CASSPGQNTEAFF. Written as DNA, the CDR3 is TGTGCCAGCAGCCCCGGACAGAACACTGAAGCTTTCTTT.